This T cell receptor (beta chain) was identified in a study of blood T cell repertoires in COVID-19 (TCRdb year 2020). General notes on the study: Collaborator samples came from the United States, Italy and Spain and covered acute and convalescent phases of COVID-19. Samples came from the ongoing ImmuneRACE study (first 160 participants) plus 1,254 subjects from 6 global collaborators. HLA class I and class II types, where available, came from metadata supplied by the sample provider rather than from assay-based typing. Sample metadata almost always included a de-identified subject ID, COVID-19 status, age in years and sex. Subjects who had been exposed to COVID-19, were actively infected with it, or had recovered from it provided the deeply sampled blood TCRbeta repertoires that made up the dataset. The prospective study material was composed of cDNA or gDNA derived from T cells, B-cell-depleted T cells, or PBMCs. The repertoires were made available in a free public database intended to serve as a resource for research on the immune response to SARS-CoV-2.

Overall study outcomes, separate from this receptor: How much clinical and demographic metadata was included differed by source and by participant, and the metadata was provided uncurated.

From the cysteine up to the phenylalanine, the CDR3 has a length of 17 residues. The sequence is cut down to CDR3 DNA, 51 bases in frame from base 1. After removal of 0 bases from V and 5 bases from J, the junction retains 9 bases not matched to a gene. CDR1 and CDR2 are drawn from the germline V gene: SGHTS, YDEGEE. On this clone itself: There is no known antigen for this receptor. Base qualities are not provided; no much larger clone lies one nucleotide away.

The collaborating institutions used their own protocols to collect whole blood in K2EDTA tubes. For TCRbeta analysis, collaborators shipped samples in one of three forms: frozen whole blood, isolated PBMCs, or DNA extracted from either of those sample types. TCRbeta CDR3 regions were amplified from genomic DNA by means of the immunoSEQ Assay, a bias-controlled multiplex PCR. As for how the authors treated the data: The number of nucleated cells in each sample was estimated from the amplification of reference gene primers within the assay. To quantify the absolute abundance of each unique TCRbeta CDR3 rearrangement, sequence reads were collapsed and filtered. For each sample, productive Simpson clonality was calculated as the square root of Simpson's diversity index across productive rearrangements. As stored in TCRdb, this immuneACCESS dataset retains in-frame rearrangements with V and J assigned. A fraction of the clones does not appear; measured against another copy, unresolved V genes explain less than half of the discrepancy, and the remainder lacks a known reason. The V and J calls and clone size were taken over from that table, and D and trimming were inferred from the DNA. Present in this sample are around 130,000 clones, about four fifths of which were seen just once. About a sixth of the sample belongs to the ten largest clones.

Sequencing was carried out using peripheral blood. This chain joins TRBV5-8 to TRBJ2-3, and TRBD2 aligns with 10 junction nucleotides. The TCR originated in a man aged 55 to 70 with active or convalescent COVID-19. The CDR3 loop reads CASSLAEASGSGDTQYF. The DNA sequence is given as TGTGCCAGCAGCTTGGCCGAGGCTAGCGGGAGCGGAGATACGCAGTATTTT.